Below, 17 T cell receptor beta chains from the same sample are listed, as sequenced in a study of vaccination and CD4 T cells after COVID-19. Time point of the sample: late sampling 161 to 241 days after vaccination in three convalescent patients. TCRdb re-analysed the PCR reads in MiXCR, keeping a single row per CDR3 protein. The data contain approximately 40,000 distinct CDR3 sequences, 36% of them seen just once; the ten biggest clones take up 5% to 6.5%. The sample consisted of CD4+ T cells from blood, taken about 7 months after SARS-CoV-2 vaccination. The source of these receptors is a human donor who had recovered from COVID-19.

This CDR3 is CASSWIGTGNQPQHF. Here the CDR3 DNA reads TGTGCCAGTAGTTGGATTGGGACAGGCAATCAGCCCCAGCATTTT. The rearrangement joins TRBV19 to TRBJ1-5, with 7 nucleotides matching TRBD1. Per germline, CDR1 LNHDA and CDR2 SQIVND (reference sequence). J lost 2 bases, V lost 5 bases, and 6 bases had no gene match. CDR3 length: 15 amino acids. Filled out from reference TRBV19 and TRBJ1-5, the complete variable domain reads DGGITQSPKYLFRKEGQNVTLSCEQNLNHDAMYWYRQDPGQGLRLIYYSQIVNDFQKGDIAEGYSVSREKKESFPLTVTSAQKNPTAFYLCASSWIGTGNQPQHFGDGTRLSIL.

This CDR3 is CASSPRKGSGTEAFF. The CDR3 nucleotides are TGTGCCAGCTCACCACGCAAGGGCTCGGGCACTGAAGCTTTCTTT. The rearrangement joins TRBV18 to TRBJ1-1; D gene unclear. Germline V gene lookup returns CDR1 KGHSH and CDR2 LQKENI. This CDR3 contains 15 residues. Trimming shortened V by 1 base and J by 4 bases, and 13 bases separated the two germline ends.

This chain joins TRBV6-2 or TRBV6-3 and TRBJ2-3; 11 bases align to TRBD2. Germline CDR1 and CDR2: MNHEY and SVGEGT. The CDR3 runs to 18 residues. The ends lost 2 bases at V and 4 bases at J; junction bases unmatched: 11. The CDR3 sequence: CASSYGTSGTWGPDTQYF. Written as DNA, the CDR3 is TGTGCCAGCAGTTACGGGACTAGCGGCACCTGGGGCCCAGATACGCAGTATTTT.

This clonotype showed up just a few times. The V gene is TRBV7-2, the J gene TRBJ1-1; D gene ambiguous. V dropped 1 base and J dropped 6 bases, with 6 bases sitting between them. This CDR3 is built from 12 residues. Germline CDR1 reads SGHTA; CDR2 reads FQGNSA. CDR3 coding DNA: TGTGCCAGCAGCTTAGTAGGTGCTGAAGCTTTCTTT. It yields the protein CASSLVGAEAFF. Complete variable domain (other parts from reference TRBV7-2 and TRBJ1-1): GAGVSQSPSNKVTEKGKDVELRCDPISGHTALYWYRQSLGQGLEFLIYFQGNSAPDKSGLPSDRFSAERTGGSVSTLTIQRTQQEDSAVYLCASSLVGAEAFFGQGTRLTVV.

The chain carries TRBV20-1 and TRBJ2-1; tentative D call: TRBD1 (5 bases). The CDR3 consists of 11 residues. Trimming took off 5 bases at V and 9 bases at J, with 11 bases between the two ends. Germline-derived CDR1 and CDR2 are DFQATT and SNEGSKA (reference sequence). CDR3 residues: CSAPGAGEQFF. The CDR3 bases are TGCAGTGCTCCTGGGGCAGGTGAGCAGTTCTTC.

Relative to its sample, this clonotype is medium-sized (0.01 to 0.1%). The chain couples TRBV20-1 to TRBJ2-5; 11 bases align to TRBD2. Germline V gene lookup returns CDR1 DFQATT and CDR2 SNEGSKA (reference sequence). There are 14 residues in the CDR3. The trim removed 6 bases at V and 4 bases at J, leaving 7 bases unmatched. As DNA, the CDR3 is TGCAGTGCCAATACCGGACTAGCGGGAGAGACCCAGTACTTC. Protein: CSANTGLAGETQYF.

The chain has TRBV6-1 and TRBJ2-1; TRBD1 is a possible D gene (6 bases). The CDR3 spans 15 residues. V dropped 4 bases and J dropped 8 bases, with 18 bases sitting between them. CDR1 is MNHNS and CDR2 is SASEGT in the germline V gene. The CDR3, as DNA: TGTGCCAGCAGTGGGAGTCCAGGGGCGGTCGATGAGCAGTTCTTC. This codes for CASSGSPGAVDEQFF.

This clonotype was detected a few times. V and J are TRBV4-1 and TRBJ1-1; D is ambiguous. This CDR3 has 13 residues. Per germline, CDR1 MGHRA and CDR2 YSYEKL. Trimming removed 4 bases from V and 6 bases from J, with 12 bases in between. DNA for the CDR3: TGCGCCAGCAGCCCCTCTGGAGCGGCTGAAGCTTTCTTT. This codes for CASSPSGAAEAFF.

The chain employs TRBV24-1 and TRBJ2-1; 14 bases match TRBD2. This CDR3 comprises 19 residues. Looked up from germline, CDR1 is KGHDR and CDR2 is SFDVKD. Trimming cost V 4 bases and J 0 bases; bases outside gene matches: 7. The CDR3 DNA is TGTGCCACCAGTGACCGATCGACTAGCGGGAGGGTCTCCTACAATGAGCAGTTCTTC. This gives the protein CATSDRSTSGRVSYNEQFF.

This clonotype was observed a few times. The chain joins TRBV7-6 to TRBJ2-7; D is perhaps TRBD2 (6 bases). The CDR3 sequence is 17 residues long. V lost 0 bases to trimming and J lost 4 bases, with 19 bases between them. CDR1 is SGHVS and CDR2 is FNYEAQ in the germline V gene. In nucleotides, the CDR3 is TGTGCCAGCAGCTTAGCTATGGCACCCGGGACTCTGTACGAGCAGTACTTC. Translated, it gives CASSLAMAPGTLYEQYF.

The chain carries TRBV6-2 or TRBV6-3 and TRBJ2-1; tentatively, D is TRBD2 (6 bases). Trimming cost V 7 bases and J 4 bases, with 8 bases left between them. The CDR3 covers 12 residues. Per germline, CDR1 MNHEY and CDR2 SVGEGT. The CDR3 nucleotides read TGTGCCAGCAAGGACTATTACAATGAGCAGTTCTTC. It is translated as CASKDYYNEQFF.

The chain recombines TRBV12-3 or TRBV12-4 with TRBJ1-6; TRBD1 aligns across 8 bases. V dropped 3 bases and J dropped 9; count of bases not matched to a gene: 13. The CDR3 is 17 amino acids. The CDR3 protein is CASSFSPRTGRASPLHF. CDR3 coding DNA: TGTGCCAGCAGTTTCTCCCCGAGGACAGGGAGGGCTTCACCCCTCCACTTT.

The genes are TRBV15 and TRBJ2-7, with 7 bases that match TRBD1. Trimming took 3 bases from V and 2 from J; bases not matched to a gene: 4. The V gene's germline CDR1 is LNHNV and CDR2 YYDKDF (reference sequence). CDR3 length equals 14 residues. The CDR3 DNA is TGTGCCACCAGCAGGACAGGGTTGGCCTACGAGCAGTACTTC. It codes for CATSRTGLAYEQYF.

The CDR3 DNA reads as TGTGCCAGCACCTCCGGGGGCCATCTGGCGGGAGTGGCCTACGAGCAGTACTTC. It is translated as CASTSGGHLAGVAYEQYF. The V call is TRBV27, the J call TRBJ2-7, with D possibly TRBD2 on 7 matching bases. Germline CDR1 is MNHEY and CDR2 is SMNVEV (reference sequence). Trimming shortened V by 7 bases and J by 2 bases, and 27 bases separated the two germline ends. This CDR3 comprises 18 residues.

CDR3 nucleotides: TGTGCCAGCAGGCGGGACAGGGTAAACACCGGGGAGCTGTTTTTT. It translates to CASRRDRVNTGELFF. The genes are TRBV6-2 or TRBV6-3 and TRBJ2-2; 9 positions agree with TRBD1. V dropped 6 bases and J dropped 2; count of bases not matched to a gene: 4. The CDR3 length is 15 residues. The germline gives CDR1 MNHEY, CDR2 SVGEGT.

The chain recombines TRBV20-1 with TRBJ2-3; D perhaps matches TRBD2 (5 bases). V was cut by 3 bases and J by 0 bases, with 10 bases left in between. The CDR3 totals 14 residues. CDR1 DFQATT and CDR2 SNEGSKA come from the germline V gene (reference sequence). CDR3 sequence: CSARRTPSTDTQYF. In nucleotides, the CDR3 is TGCAGTGCTAGGAGGACTCCTAGCACAGATACGCAGTATTTT.

Only a few counts were recorded for this clonotype. The chain recombines TRBV20-1 with TRBJ2-7, with 7 nucleotides matching TRBD2. Germline assignment: CDR1 DFQATT and CDR2 SNEGSKA (reference sequence). Losses at the gene ends were 0 bases for V and 2 bases for J; bases not matched to a gene: 16. The CDR3 spans 18 residues. The CDR3 DNA follows: TGCAGTGCTAGAGAGTCCCTACCGACTAGCCTGCGCCCCTACGAGCAGTACTTC. This codes for CSARESLPTSLRPYEQYF.